This T cell receptor beta chain originates from a study of T cell responses to AZD1222 COVID-19 vaccine. Findings and caveats of the study: The donor group comprised mostly white British people and more females; the analysis possibly underestimated clonal diversity. Spike-specific TCR breadth and depth rose after two AZD1222 doses.

The CDR3 totals 14 residues. Looked up from germline, CDR1 is LNHDA and CDR2 is SQIVND (reference sequence). Trimming pared 7 bases from V and 4 bases from J, leaving 14 bases between. Points on this clone: What it recognizes is unknown.

The protocol was immunoSEQ multiplex PCR, while the TCRdb copy is restricted to in-frame clones and leaves out a portion. The sample yields more than 250,000 clones, more than 80% seen once. This sequence joins TRBV19 and TRBJ1-3; the D gene is possibly TRBD1 (5 bases). The sequence was collected from an adult in good health. The sample consisted of peripheral blood, taken on day 0 of AZD1222 vaccination. The CDR3 sequence: CASINIGGGNTIYF. The CDR3 nucleotides are TGTGCCAGTATCAACATCGGGGGAGGAAACACCATATATTTT.